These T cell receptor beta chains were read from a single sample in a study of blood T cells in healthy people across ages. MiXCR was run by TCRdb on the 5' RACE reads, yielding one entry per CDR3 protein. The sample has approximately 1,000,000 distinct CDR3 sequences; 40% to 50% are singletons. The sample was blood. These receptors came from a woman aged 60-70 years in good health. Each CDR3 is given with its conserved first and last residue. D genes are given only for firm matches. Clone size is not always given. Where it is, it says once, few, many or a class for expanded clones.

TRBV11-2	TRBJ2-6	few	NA	TGTGCCAGCAGCTTCCTAAGGGCTGGGGCCAACGTCCTGACTTTC	CASSFLRAGANVLTF
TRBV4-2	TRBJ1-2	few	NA	TGTGCCAGCAGCCAAGATAGACGGAGCCTCTATGGCTACACCTTC	CASSQDRRSLYGYTF
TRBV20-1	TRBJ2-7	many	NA	TGCAGTGCCTCTGGGCAGGAAATTTACGAGCAGTACTTC	CSASGQEIYEQYF
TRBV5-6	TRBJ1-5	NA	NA	TGTGCCAGCAGCTTGAAGCAGGGTAGTATTCCCCAGCATTTT	CASSLKQGSIPQHF
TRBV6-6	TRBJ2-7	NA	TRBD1	TGTGCCAGCGGGGGGACAGGTCCGAATGGAGACGAGCAGTACTTC	CASGGTGPNGDEQYF
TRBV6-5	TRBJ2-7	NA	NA	TGTGCCAGCAGTTCTCAGACAGTAATCGGCGAGCAGTACTTC	CASSSQTVIGEQYF
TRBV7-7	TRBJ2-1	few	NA	TGTGCCAGCAGCCAGACCGGGACTGGCGATGAGCAGTTCTTC	CASSQTGTGDEQFF
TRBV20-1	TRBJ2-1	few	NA	TGCAGTGCTCCCTCCGACGGCTTCTCCTACAATGAGCAGTTCTTC	CSAPSDGFSYNEQFF
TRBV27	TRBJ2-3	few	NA	TGTGCCAGCAGTTTAGGGCCGCAACCTTTAGATACGCAGTATTTT	CASSLGPQPLDTQYF
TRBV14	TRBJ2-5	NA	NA	TGTGCCAGCAGCCAAGACGTGGGGTTGAAAGAGACCCAGTACTTC	CASSQDVGLKETQYF
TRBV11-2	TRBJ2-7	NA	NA	TGTGCCAGCAGCTTGGAACTAGGAGCGGACTACTACGAGCAGTACTTC	CASSLELGADYYEQYF
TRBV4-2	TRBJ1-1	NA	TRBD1	TGTGCCAGCAGCCAAGGTCGGGGACAGGGGACTGAAGCTTTCTTT	CASSQGRGQGTEAFF
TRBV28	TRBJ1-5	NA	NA	TGTGCCAGCAGTCCGCGGGTTAGCAATCAGCCCCAGCATTTT	CASSPRVSNQPQHF
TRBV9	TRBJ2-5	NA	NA	TGTGCCAGCAGCTCGGGGACCCTGTCAGAGACCCAGTACTTC	CASSSGTLSETQYF
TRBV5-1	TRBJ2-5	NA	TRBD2	TGCGCCAGCGGGACTAGCGGGAGGGCCGGCAATGAGCAGTACTTC	CASGTSGRAGNEQYF
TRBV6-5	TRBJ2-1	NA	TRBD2	TGTGCCAGCCACCCCCTAGCGGGAGCCTACAATGAGCAGTTCTTC	CASHPLAGAYNEQFF
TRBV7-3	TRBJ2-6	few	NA	TGTGCCAGCAGCTCCCGACAGGACAGTCCTGGGGCCAACGTCCTGACTTTC	CASSSRQDSPGANVLTF
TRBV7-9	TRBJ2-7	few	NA	TGTGCCAGCAGTTATGAGACCTACGAGCAGTACTTC	CASSYETYEQYF
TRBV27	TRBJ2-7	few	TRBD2	TGTGCCAGCAGCCATAACCCCGGGGGGAGCGAGCAGTACTTC	CASSHNPGGSEQYF
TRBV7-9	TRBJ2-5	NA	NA	TGTGCCAGCAGCTTGGGCAGCATCCAAGAGACCCAGTACTTC	CASSLGSIQETQYF